This T cell receptor (beta chain) was observed in a study of response to subunit inactivated influenza vaccine. V shed 6 bases and J shed 2 bases, with 10 bases lying between them. The length of the CDR3 is 14 residues. Per germline, CDR1 MNHNS and CDR2 SASEGT. From the RT-PCR reads, TCRdb called clonotypes with MiXCR, one entry per CDR3 protein. The sample includes roughly 700,000 distinct CDR3 sequences, about a sixth of them seen just once. The table lists this clonotype with a few counts. The antigen is undetermined. Study results and caveats: Few additional T cells are recruited per seasonal influenza vaccination, authors suggested.

The chain combines TRBV6-1 with TRBJ2-2, with a tentative D call TRBD1 (6 bases). The source is a man aged 50 to 59 who received an inactivated influenza vaccine. The sequenced sample was PBMCs from blood, obtained about 11 days after vaccination. This CDR3 is CASRPDRNTGELFF. The CDR3 nucleotides are TGTGCCAGCAGACCGGACAGAAACACCGGGGAGCTGTTTTTT.